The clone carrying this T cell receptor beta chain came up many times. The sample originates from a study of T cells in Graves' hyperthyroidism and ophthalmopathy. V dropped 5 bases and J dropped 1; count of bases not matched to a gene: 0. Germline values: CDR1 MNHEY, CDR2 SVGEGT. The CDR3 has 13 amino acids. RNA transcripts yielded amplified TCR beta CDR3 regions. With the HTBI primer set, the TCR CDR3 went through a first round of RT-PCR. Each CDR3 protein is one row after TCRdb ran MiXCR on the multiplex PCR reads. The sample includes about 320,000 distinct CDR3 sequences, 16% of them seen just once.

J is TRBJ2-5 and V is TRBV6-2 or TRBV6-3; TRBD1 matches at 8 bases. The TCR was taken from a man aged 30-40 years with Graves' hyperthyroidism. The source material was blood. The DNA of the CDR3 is TGTGCCAGCAGTGGACAGGGCCAAGAGACCCAGTACTTC. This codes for CASSGQGQETQYF.